One and the same sample provided the 13 T cell receptor beta chains below, sequenced in a study of OX40 agonist ivuxolimab in advanced cancers. Produced via immunoSEQ multiplex PCR; TCRdb's table is partial and in-frame only. The repertoire consists of roughly 100,000 clones, with 84% occurring once and the leading ten covering about 6%. This specimen consisted of CD4+ or CD8+ T cells sorted from blood, obtained in a trial of the OX40 agonist ivuxolimab. The receptors here all came from an adult with an advanced solid tumor such as melanoma, head and neck, liver or kidney cancer.

The V and J genes are TRBV27 and TRBJ2-2; TRBD2 agrees at 7 bases. The CDR3 sequence is 15 residues long. V trimming: 2 bases; J trimming: 1 base; junction bases outside the gene matches: 1. Germline-derived CDR1 and CDR2 are MNHEY and SMNVEV (reference sequence). CDR3 region: CASSLRGENTGELFF. CDR3 in DNA: TGTGCCAGCAGTTTACGGGGGGAGAACACCGGGGAGCTGTTTTTT.

This clone was recorded only once. The chain carries TRBV5-8 and TRBJ2-7; no clear D gene. V gave up 0 bases and J gave up 3 bases, with 7 bases separating them. The length of the CDR3 is 13 residues. Germline CDR1 is SGHTS and CDR2 is YDEGEE. Written as DNA, the CDR3 is TGTGCCAGCAGCTTGGGGTGGGACTACGAGCAGTACTTC. It specifies CASSLGWDYEQYF. Full variable domain (remainder filled in from reference TRBV5-8 and TRBJ2-7): EAGVTQSPTHLIKTRGQQATLRCSPISGHTSVYWYQQALGLGLQFLLWYDEGEERNRGNFPPRFSGRQFPNYSSELNVNALELEDSALYLCASSLGWDYEQYFGPGTRLTVT.

The chain couples TRBV19 to TRBJ1-4; 9 nucleotides agree with TRBD1. The V gene's germline CDR1 is LNHDA and CDR2 SQIVND (reference sequence). Trimming cost V 7 bases and J 0 bases; bases outside gene matches: 6. CDR3 length equals 16 residues. The chain's CDR3 is CASTPGQGATNEKLFF. The CDR3 DNA is TGTGCCAGTACCCCGGGACAGGGTGCAACTAATGAAAAACTGTTTTTT. The whole variable domain, filled in from reference TRBV19 and TRBJ1-4, reads DGGITQSPKYLFRKEGQNVTLSCEQNLNHDAMYWYRQDPGQGLRLIYYSQIVNDFQKGDIAEGYSVSREKKESFPLTVTSAQKNPTAFYLCASTPGQGATNEKLFFGSGTQLSVL.

The chain combines TRBV2 with TRBJ2-3, with 14 bases identical to TRBD2. Germline values: CDR1 SNHLY, CDR2 FYNNEI. Germline trimming cut 3 bases from V and 3 bases from J; bases unmatched to any gene: 2. There are 16 residues in the CDR3. Here the CDR3 DNA reads TGTGCCAGCAGTGATGGGACTAGCGGGAGAACAGATACGCAGTATTTT. This gives the protein CASSDGTSGRTDTQYF.

The chain joins TRBV9 to TRBJ2-1, with D perhaps matching TRBD1 or TRBD2 (5 bases each). Per the germline V gene, CDR1 is SGDLS and CDR2 is YYNGEE. V gave up 2 bases and J gave up 9 bases, with 15 bases separating them. The CDR3 is 14 residues long. Here the CDR3 DNA reads TGTGCCAGCAGCGTCCCCGGGGCCGACACTGAGCAGTTCTTC. It yields the protein CASSVPGADTEQFF.

The chain carries TRBV11-3 and TRBJ1-6; D gene uncertain. Trimming took off 5 bases at V and 10 bases at J, with 12 bases between the two ends. This CDR3 contains 13 residues. Germline V gene data show CDR1 as SGHNT and CDR2 as YENEEA. The CDR3: CASSPGFGSPLHF. CDR3 DNA sequence: TGTGCCAGCAGCCCGGGGTTTGGGTCACCCCTCCACTTT.

V usage is TRBV29-1 and J usage is TRBJ2-3; no reliable D call. The V gene's germline CDR1 is SQVTM and CDR2 ANQGSEA. This CDR3 region has 14 residues. Trimming took off 3 bases at V and 2 bases at J, with 12 bases between the two ends. The CDR3 region is CSVDSGRYTDTQYF. CDR3 DNA sequence: TGCAGCGTTGATTCGGGCAGGTACACAGATACGCAGTATTTT.

This CDR3 is CASSVEDRDQETQYF. As DNA, the CDR3 is TGTGCCAGCAGCGTAGAGGACAGGGACCAAGAGACCCAGTACTTC. The chain combines TRBV9 with TRBJ2-5; 8 bases are a match to TRBD1. CDR1 is SGDLS and CDR2 is YYNGEE in the germline V gene. This CDR3 has 15 residues. J gave up 0 bases and V 0 bases, and 1 base lay outside the gene matches.

This chain connects TRBV6-5 to TRBJ2-7, with D hard to call. Trimming removed 0 bases from V and 5 bases from J, with 8 bases in between. Germline V CDR1 and CDR2: MNHEY, SVGAGI. CDR3 length: 13 residues. The CDR3 nucleotides read TGTGCCAGCAGTTACTCGACCCTGAACGAGCAGTACTTC. Translated, it gives CASSYSTLNEQYF.

The CDR3 nucleotides read TGCGCCAGCAGCTCAACATTGACTAGCGGGAGCTCCTACAATGAGCAGTTCTTC. Protein sequence: CASSSTLTSGSSYNEQFF. The chain couples TRBV5-1 to TRBJ2-1; 12 bases are a match to TRBD2. V shed 3 bases, J shed 0 bases, and the junction held 7 bases outside the gene matches. Per germline, CDR1 SGHRS and CDR2 YFSETQ. The CDR3 spans 18 residues.

V usage is TRBV19 and J usage is TRBJ1-2; 12 nucleotides agree with TRBD1. The ends lost 2 bases at V and 4 bases at J; junction bases unmatched: 11. Germline V lookup: CDR1 LNHDA, CDR2 SQIVND (reference sequence). CDR3 length: 18 residues. CDR3 amino acids: CASSIRTGQGAVVYGYTF. CDR3 nucleotide sequence: TGTGCCAGTAGTATACGTACGGGACAGGGGGCTGTTGTCTATGGCTACACCTTC. Combining the CDR3 with reference TRBV19 and TRBJ1-2 gives the whole variable domain DGGITQSPKYLFRKEGQNVTLSCEQNLNHDAMYWYRQDPGQGLRLIYYSQIVNDFQKGDIAEGYSVSREKKESFPLTVTSAQKNPTAFYLCASSIRTGQGAVVYGYTFGSGTRLTVV.

The V gene is TRBV29-1, the J gene TRBJ1-3; no clear D gene. The CDR3 sequence is 12 residues long. V was cut by 7 bases and J by 0 bases, with 7 bases left in between. Germline V gene lookup returns CDR1 SQVTM and CDR2 ANQGSEA. The CDR3 sequence is CSAENSGNTIYF. The CDR3 DNA reads TGCAGCGCCGAGAACTCTGGAAACACCATATATTTT.

V gene TRBV27 combines with J gene TRBJ1-6, with D uncertain. The germline gives CDR1 MNHEY, CDR2 SMNVEV (reference sequence). This CDR3 has 18 residues. V was clipped by 5 bases and J by 0 bases, with 17 bases between them. This CDR3 reads CASSQRTPGSSYNSPLHF. Here the CDR3 DNA reads TGTGCCAGCAGTCAGCGGACTCCAGGAAGCTCCTATAATTCACCCCTCCACTTT.